The present T cell receptor beta chain was sequenced within a study of regulatory T cells in long-lasting Graves disease. Broader study findings: Newly diagnosed patients shared 850 to 1,000 public clonotypes; persistent patients shared approximately 2,700.

As to time point: persistent/refractory GD, antithyroid drugs over 5 years with positive TRAb. RNA extracted from PBMCs served as the sequencing template. For this clonotype: Its antigen remains unidentified.

Building of the TCR beta libraries involved iRepertoire HTBI primers and Arm-PCR of CDR3 regions. In the original workflow: The samples yielded 62 TRBV and roughly 15 TRBJ segments. TCRdb reprocessed the multiplex PCR reads via MiXCR and lists one record per CDR3 protein. The V and J calls and clone size are TCRdb's, not the authors'. The sample yields 250,000 to 300,000 distinct CDR3 sequences, roughly a fifth seen once. The sample in question was peripheral blood mononuclear cells (PBMCs), obtained when the disease was refractory, from a patient treated with antithyroid drugs. This sequence originates from a female donor with Graves disease.

CDR3 sequence: CASSESQGAQPQHF. The DNA of the CDR3 is TGCGCCAGCAGCGAGTCACAGGGGGCCCAGCCCCAGCATTTT. This chain links TRBV5-1 with TRBJ1-5; 9 nucleotides agree with TRBD1. CDR1 is SGHRS, CDR2 YFSETQ, per germline. V dropped 4 bases and J dropped 7; count of bases not matched to a gene: 6. This CDR3 is built from 14 residues.